This note documents a single T cell receptor beta chain sequence. The antigen it binds to is not known. Between the V and J ends, shortened by 8 bases and 2 bases respectively, the junction contains 15 bases. From the germline V gene, CDR1 is MGHDK and CDR2 is SYGVNS. From its cysteine to its phenylalanine, the CDR3 spans 14 amino acids. The read is trimmed to its CDR3 DNA, 42 bases read in frame from base 1. The cohort was made up of 500 to 850 healthy bone marrow donors. Cohort members were all nominally healthy when sampled, although unrecorded immune exposures were likely present. The donor was CMV seronegative and was included in the group of hundreds of seronegative cohort members. Every donor gave a peripheral blood sample, and the peripheral blood mononuclear cells from that sample were used for TCR beta sequencing. The Qiagen DNeasy Blood Extraction Kit was used to extract genomic DNA from the blood cell samples.

This entry belongs to a study of cytomegalovirus exposure and HLA in healthy donors (dated by TCRdb to 2017 to 2019). Concerning the study at large: In an earlier analysis of 587 of the donors, around 290 Gb of sequence data and 100 million or so unique TCR beta sequences from 180 million or so T cells were reported. An early release covering roughly 640 HLA-typed donors comprised about 290 gigabases of sequencing data and around 85 million unique TCR sequences. Of the 300 to 500 genotyped donors, roughly 80% were placed in the genetic ancestry cluster associated with self-reported Caucasian donors. The study aimed to test whether cataloging public T cell receptors could reveal signatures of past pathogen exposure. The study used immunosequencing to profile the T cell repertoires of several hundred subjects and linked those repertoires to cytomegalovirus serostatus. In addition to the first cohort of hundreds of subjects, a separate validation cohort of 100 to 150 different subjects was used. The study combined high-throughput TCR immunosequencing, statistical association of individual TCRs with disease status, and machine learning to predict cytomegalovirus infection status. A later analysis re-examined previously published TCR beta repertoires from 500 to 700 donors and added high-resolution HLA genotyping to investigate patterns of TCR occurrence. Rather than using new phenotypic data, the later analysis identified candidate immune exposures from TCR beta sequences and from how often those sequences occurred across donors. An earlier analysis of around 640 of the donors used high-throughput TCR beta sequencing to judge whether each TCR beta V gene segment behaved as functional or pseudogenic. Donor age, sex, ethnicity and CMV serostatus were compiled alongside the repertoire data. A later genetic analysis took genome-wide SNP genotypes for about 65% of the 666 donors and used that subset as a discovery cohort. All discovery cohort repertoires had been generated on a single sequencing platform. Both class I and class II loci were covered by HLA typing, at four-digit resolution. Typing coverage varied by locus: about 620-640 donors for A, B, C, DRB1 and DQB1; approximately 500 for DQA1; about 600 for DPA1; roughly 450 for DPB1. Roughly five DR-DQ haplotypes were treated as single units for association and clustering because of strong linkage in the cohort. Among around 400 genotyped donors of the cohort, an average of approximately 220,000 unique TCR beta nucleotide sequences was sequenced per donor, of which approximately 18% were non-productive. Overall study outcomes, separate from this receptor: Some IMGT-functional V segments, including TRBV6-2 and TRBV6-3, could not be distinguished by the 87-base-pair reads and were therefore excluded. The study listed 164 TCR beta chains as associated with cytomegalovirus. The classifier was reported to diagnose cytomegalovirus status with high specificity and sensitivity in both the original and validation cohorts. Linkage disequilibrium might explain the correlated functional status among segregating V segments, but an unknown experimental factor could not be ruled out. Because HLA typing was missing for some donors at each locus, association tests included only the typed subset. It was suggested by the authors that the approach could potentially be generalized to other disease states and immunological phenotypes. Several of the top co-occurrence clusters appeared to be linked to parvovirus B19, influenza, CMV and Epstein-Barr virus, according to a later analysis. Most CMV-associated TCR beta chains appeared to be HLA-restricted in a later analysis, and the HLA associations seemed to be driven largely by CMV exposure. Strong co-occurrence of HLA alleles, especially DR and DQ, made assigning TCR associations to individual alleles difficult. The only immune exposure information available for the cohort was CMV serostatus. Most TCR sequences were seen in very few donors, while some public TCRs were found in many individuals. Three of the identified cytomegalovirus-associated TCR beta chains were confirmed in vitro to be specific for cytomegalovirus antigens. Roughly uniform sequencing depth across donors was assumed in presence/absence analyses, although this assumption may not hold. In a later analysis, HLA-associated TCR beta chains were found to be more clonally expanded and to have lower generation probabilities than equally common non-associated chains. The cohort was sequenced for TCR beta chains only, and without alpha or paired-chain data the features that could be detected were limited. Broadly in line with IMGT annotations, most TCR beta V segments showed up in productive rearrangements about 87% or about 30% of the time in an earlier analysis of a few hundred of the donors. According to a later analysis, TCR association rates differed among HLA loci, with DRB1 alleles showing the most associated TCRs and HLA-C alleles showing the fewest. According to a later genetic analysis, donors in an Asian-associated ancestry cluster had fewer N-insertions in productive TCRs than the approximately 650-donor mean. Over 15 rarely observed V segments, including chromosome 9 orphons, were excluded from the earlier analysis of a few hundred of the donors because counts were too low. A further reported finding was that TCR beta sequences accurately predicted the HLA-A and HLA-B alleles for most subjects in the first cohort. A group of highly shared sequence variants was considered likely to be a technical artifact of the sequencing pipeline. V-gene and J-gene trimming of TCR beta chains was associated with a missense DCLRE1C variant in a later genetic analysis, and the association was replicated in an independent cohort. Specific HLA alleles were associated with roughly 16,000 TCR beta sequences at a false discovery rate of 0.05 in a later analysis.

The library was obtained by the immunoSEQ multiplex PCR assay. The multiplex PCR relied on a mix of 60 forward primers for TCR Vbeta segments and 13 reverse primers for TCR Jbeta segments. Amplification of the CDR3 region of rearranged TCR beta genes was performed with a multiplex PCR assay on genomic DNA. On the Illumina HiSeq System, the amplified TCR beta libraries were sequenced as 87-base-pair reads. The published analysis was carried out like this. Across the 500 to 700 repertoires, a later analysis counted tens of millions of unique TCR beta chains, approximately 12 million of which were shared by at least two donors. A nearest-neighbor algorithm error-corrected the raw reads and collapsed the reads into unique sequences, merging closely related sequences to remove PCR and sequencing errors. CDR3 sequences were aligned to IMGT reference sequences to assign V, D and J gene segments. For a sequence to be retained, a match of at least six nucleotides was required to both a V gene segment and a J gene segment. Rearrangements were classified as productive when the CDR3 lacked stop codons and remained in frame with V and J, and all other rearrangements were classified as non-productive. Following IMGT convention, CDR3 was defined as the stretch from the second conserved V-encoded cysteine to the conserved J-encoded phenylalanine. The earlier analysis of approximately 500 of the donors excluded sequences that lacked an unambiguous match to a single V gene segment. In an earlier analysis of 587 of the donors, a V segment was called functional when productive rearrangements were above 56.7%, and segregating when the standard deviation between donors exceeded 5%. A statistical classification framework was built for diagnosing cytomegalovirus status from the catalog of TCR beta chain sequences. A later analysis assigned V and J genes by comparing TCR nucleotide sequences with IMGT/GENE-DB human TR gene sequences. In a later analysis, CDR3 sequences and most-parsimonious VDJ recombination scenarios were assigned using the TCRdist pipeline. In a later analysis, each TCR beta chain was defined by its CDR3 amino acid sequence together with its V-gene family, and reads lacking a unique V-gene family were excluded. To address suspected cross-contamination and a sequencing artifact, a later analysis removed roughly 580 highly shared, low-generation-probability nucleotide sequences. A later analysis calculated a clonal expansion index for each public chain from normalized within-repertoire ranks of inferred template counts. A later analysis computed generation probabilities with a VDJ recombination model fitted to out-of-frame rearrangements, and checked the results against IGoR. In a later analysis, hypergeometric tests were used to score TCR-TCR, TCR-HLA and TCR-CMV co-occurrence, with a repertoire-size bias correction applied to TCR pairs. In a later analysis, false discovery rates were estimated by permuting HLA or CMV assignments 20 times. In a later analysis, co-occurring TCRs were grouped with DBSCAN, and TCRdist sequence similarity was added when clustering was performed within HLA-allele-positive subsets. Repertoires with fewer than 30,000 or more than 120,000 public chains were left out of co-occurrence clustering, as were about 5 repertoires with anomalous nucleotide sharing. The table comes from immuneACCESS by way of TCRdb, which keeps in-frame sequences with V and J called. Part of the clones is missing from these tables; in studies checked, under half for an unresolved V gene and the rest for unknown reasons. The V and J calls and clone size come from that table; D and trimming were worked out from the DNA. The data table for this sample lists about 200,000 clones. The ten largest account for 0.7% to 0.8% of the sample.

Material for sequencing was PBMCs. This sequence uses TRBV25-1 and TRBJ1-1, with TRBD1 perhaps the D gene, on 5 matching bases. This TCR derives from a boy aged 5-17 years in good health and CMV-seronegative. The CDR3 is CASRETELNTEAFF. Read as DNA, the sequence is TGTGCCAGCCGAGAGACAGAACTCAACACTGAAGCTTTCTTT.